The clone carrying this T cell receptor (beta chain) was observed at least ten times. Its cognate antigen is unknown. CDR1 and CDR2 (germline): SGHDN, FVKESK. The CDR3 length is 14 residues. With 4 bases removed from V and 3 bases from J, the gap between germline ends came to 13 bases. This sample stems from a study of neurological immune-mediated disorders. TCRdb re-derived calls from the 5' RACE reads in MiXCR, one entry per CDR3 protein. The table shows tens of thousands of distinct CDR3 sequences, with approximately 5% occurring only once. The cell input for sorted libraries was some 1 million, and those cells were CD4+ or CD8+ T cells. Study observations and caveats: HTLV-1-associated myelopathy displayed the greatest TCR clonal expansion, and multiple sclerosis exhibited the smallest, lower than that of healthy controls. None of the CDR3 amino acid sequences found in expanded clones was shared across subjects. This suggests that the TCR-beta repertoires were private in all groups.

Sequencing used CD4+ T cells from blood. This receptor was taken from a woman in her 50s in good health. This chain links TRBV14 with TRBJ2-7; D unresolved. CDR3 loop: CASSRTGIGYEQYF. CDR3 sequence (DNA): TGTGCCAGCAGCCGCACTGGGATAGGCTACGAGCAGTACTTC.